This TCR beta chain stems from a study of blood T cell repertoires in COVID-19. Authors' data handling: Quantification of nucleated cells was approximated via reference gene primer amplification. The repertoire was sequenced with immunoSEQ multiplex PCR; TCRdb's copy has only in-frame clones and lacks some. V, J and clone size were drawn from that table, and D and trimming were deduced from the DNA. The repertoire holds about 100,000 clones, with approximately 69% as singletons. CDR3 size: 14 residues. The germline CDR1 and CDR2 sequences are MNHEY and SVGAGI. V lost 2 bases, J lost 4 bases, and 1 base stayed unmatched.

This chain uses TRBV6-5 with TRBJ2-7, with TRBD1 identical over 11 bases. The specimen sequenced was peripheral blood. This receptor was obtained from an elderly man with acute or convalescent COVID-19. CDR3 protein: CASSYGQGAYEQYF. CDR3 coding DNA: TGTGCCAGCAGTTACGGACAGGGGGCTTACGAGCAGTACTTC.